What follows are 8 T cell receptor beta chains derived from one specimen sequenced in a study of blood T cell repertoires in COVID-19. Sequenced by immunoSEQ multiplex PCR; TCRdb stores in-frame clones only, minus some. The sample holds fewer than 250,000 clones, around 80% seen once. Sequencing input: peripheral blood. All receptors come from a man aged 25-40 years with active or convalescent COVID-19.

The chain has TRBV6-5 and TRBJ2-1; D might be TRBD1 (6 bases). Between the trimmed V and J ends, which lost 6 bases and 7 bases, there was a span of 13 bases. CDR1 and CDR2 (germline): MNHEY, SVGAGI. CDR3 length equals 13 residues. The CDR3 sequence: CASSRQVMNEQFF. DNA for the CDR3: TGTGCCAGCAGCCGACAGGTTATGAATGAGCAGTTCTTC.

This chain joins TRBV19 and TRBJ2-3; maybe TRBD2 (6 bases). There are 15 residues in the CDR3. Per the germline V gene, CDR1 is LNHDA and CDR2 is SQIVND (reference sequence). Trimming pared 7 bases from V and 2 bases from J, leaving 16 bases between. The CDR3 region has the DNA TGTGCCAGTACTTCCAGCGGGTCCTCCACAGATACGCAGTATTTT. Amino acids: CASTSSGSSTDTQYF.

This clone was seen once. V usage is TRBV7-9 and J usage is TRBJ2-7; 7 bases match TRBD2. V lost 4 bases, J lost 6 bases, and 9 bases stayed unmatched. Per the germline V gene, CDR1 is SEHNR and CDR2 is FQNEAQ (reference sequence). CDR3 length: 14 amino acids. In DNA form, the CDR3 reads TGTGCCAGCAGCTCCCTGGGGGGGGTCCGCGAGCAGTACTTC. Its translation is CASSSLGGVREQYF.

The chain carries TRBV5-6 and TRBJ2-3; weak D call: TRBD1 (6 bases). Germline V gene lookup returns CDR1 SGHDT and CDR2 YYEEEE. V gave up 3 bases and J gave up 2 bases, with 10 bases separating them. CDR3 length: 14 residues. CDR3 nucleotides: TGTGCCAGCAGCTCAGGACAGTTCACAGATACGCAGTATTTT. Translating it yields CASSSGQFTDTQYF.

This rearrangement joins TRBV28 to TRBJ1-5, with a tentative D call TRBD1 (5 bases). Germline V CDR1 and CDR2: MDHEN, SYDVKM. The CDR3 has 15 residues. Deletions cut 8 bases from V and 5 bases from J, with 19 bases between. The chain's CDR3 is CASAAGGARDQPQHF. The CDR3 nucleotides are TGTGCCAGCGCCGCGGGGGGTGCCAGGGATCAGCCCCAGCATTTT.

The gene calls are TRBV7-8 and TRBJ2-5; D remains unclear. V was pared by 1 base and J by 1 base, with 16 bases between. The CDR3 totals 17 residues. The germline V gene encodes CDR1 SGHVS and CDR2 FQNEAQ. This CDR3 reads CASSLGPTGVPQETQYF. The CDR3 region has the DNA TGTGCCAGCAGCTTAGGCCCAACCGGAGTACCCCAAGAGACCCAGTACTTC.

There are a few counts of this clone. This chain joins TRBV15 and TRBJ1-4, with 8 bases that match TRBD1. V gave up 0 bases and J gave up 7 bases; unmatched junction bases: 7. The CDR3 runs 16 residues. The V gene's germline CDR1 is LNHNV and CDR2 YYDKDF (reference sequence). The chain's CDR3 is CATSRDYDRGGEKLFF. The CDR3 DNA reads TGTGCCACCAGCAGAGATTACGACAGGGGCGGTGAAAAACTGTTTTTT.

The V call is TRBV18, the J call TRBJ2-5, with D possibly matching TRBD1 (5 bases). Germline V CDR1 and CDR2: KGHSH, LQKENI. The CDR3 has 14 residues. V lost 3 bases, J lost 5 bases, and 13 bases lay in between. CDR3 nucleotides: TGTGCCAGCTCACCGATGCAGGGCGAGGAGACCCAGTACTTC. It codes for CASSPMQGEETQYF.